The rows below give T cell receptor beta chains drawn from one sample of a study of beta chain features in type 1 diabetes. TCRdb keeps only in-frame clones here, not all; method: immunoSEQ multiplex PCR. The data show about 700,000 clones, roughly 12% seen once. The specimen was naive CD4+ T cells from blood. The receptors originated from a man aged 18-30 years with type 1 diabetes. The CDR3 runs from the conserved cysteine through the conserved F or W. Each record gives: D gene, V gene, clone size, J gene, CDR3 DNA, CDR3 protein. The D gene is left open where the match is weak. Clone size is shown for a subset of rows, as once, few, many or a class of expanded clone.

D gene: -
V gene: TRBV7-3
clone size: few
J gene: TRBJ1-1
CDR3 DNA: TGTGCCAGCAGCTTAGGACAGCTGAACACTGAAGCTTTCTTT
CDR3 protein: CASSLGQLNTEAFF

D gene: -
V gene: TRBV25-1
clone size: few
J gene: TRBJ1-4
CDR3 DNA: TGTGCCAGCAGTGAATATACGGGGGGACAAGAAAAACTGTTTTTT
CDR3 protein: CASSEYTGGQEKLFF

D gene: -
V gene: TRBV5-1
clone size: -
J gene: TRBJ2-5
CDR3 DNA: TGCGCCAGCAGCTTGGAGCAGGGAGCCAAGACCCAGTACTTC
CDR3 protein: CASSLEQGAKTQYF

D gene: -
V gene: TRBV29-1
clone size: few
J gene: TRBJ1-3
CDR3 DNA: TGCAGCGTTGAAGATCAGAACAGGGCTGGAAACACCATATATTTT
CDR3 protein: CSVEDQNRAGNTIYF

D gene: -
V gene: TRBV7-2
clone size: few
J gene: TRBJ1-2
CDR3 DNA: TGTGCCAGCAGCCAAGACAGCCGCAACTATGGCTACACCTTC
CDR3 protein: CASSQDSRNYGYTF

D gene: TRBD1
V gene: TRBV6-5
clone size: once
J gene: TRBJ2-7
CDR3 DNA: TGTGCCAGCAGTTGGGACAGCGCCTACGAGCAGTACTTC
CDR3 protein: CASSWDSAYEQYF

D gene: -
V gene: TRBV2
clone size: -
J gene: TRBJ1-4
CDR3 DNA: TGTGCCAGCAGGGACAACCAACTAGGACTGTTTTTT
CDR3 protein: CASRDNQLGLFF

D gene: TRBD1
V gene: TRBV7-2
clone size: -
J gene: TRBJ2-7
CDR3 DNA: TGTGCCAGCAGCTTGGACAGGGCCTCCTACGAGCAGTACTTC
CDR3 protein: CASSLDRASYEQYF

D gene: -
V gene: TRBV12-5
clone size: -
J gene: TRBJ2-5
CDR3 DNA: TGTGCTAGTGGTTTGTGGGCAGAAGAGACCCAGTACTTC
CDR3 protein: CASGLWAEETQYF

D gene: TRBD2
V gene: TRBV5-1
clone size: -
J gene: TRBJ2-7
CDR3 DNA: TGCGCCAGCAGCTTGGGACTAGCGGGGGGCTACGAGCAGTACTTC
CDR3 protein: CASSLGLAGGYEQYF

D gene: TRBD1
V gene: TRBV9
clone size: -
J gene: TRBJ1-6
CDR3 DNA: TGTGCCAGCAGCGCCGGACAGGATAACTATAATTCACCCCTCCACTTT
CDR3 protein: CASSAGQDNYNSPLHF

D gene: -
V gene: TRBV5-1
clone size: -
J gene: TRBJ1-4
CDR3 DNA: TGCGCCAGCAGCTTGGACAGGGCTAATGAAAAACTGTTTTTT
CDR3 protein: CASSLDRANEKLFF

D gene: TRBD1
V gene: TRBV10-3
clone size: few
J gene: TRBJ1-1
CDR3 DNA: TGTGCCATCAGTGAGTCGACAGGGGTGGGCACTGAAGCTTTCTTT
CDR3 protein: CAISESTGVGTEAFF

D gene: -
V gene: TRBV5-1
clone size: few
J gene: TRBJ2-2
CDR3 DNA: TGCGCCAGCAGCCTGAACACCGGGGAGCTGTTTTTT
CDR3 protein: CASSLNTGELFF

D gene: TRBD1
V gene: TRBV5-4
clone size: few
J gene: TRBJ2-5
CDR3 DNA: TGTGCCAGCAGCTTGAGTTCAGGACAGGGTGGGCAGACCCAGTACTTC
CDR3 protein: CASSLSSGQGGQTQYF